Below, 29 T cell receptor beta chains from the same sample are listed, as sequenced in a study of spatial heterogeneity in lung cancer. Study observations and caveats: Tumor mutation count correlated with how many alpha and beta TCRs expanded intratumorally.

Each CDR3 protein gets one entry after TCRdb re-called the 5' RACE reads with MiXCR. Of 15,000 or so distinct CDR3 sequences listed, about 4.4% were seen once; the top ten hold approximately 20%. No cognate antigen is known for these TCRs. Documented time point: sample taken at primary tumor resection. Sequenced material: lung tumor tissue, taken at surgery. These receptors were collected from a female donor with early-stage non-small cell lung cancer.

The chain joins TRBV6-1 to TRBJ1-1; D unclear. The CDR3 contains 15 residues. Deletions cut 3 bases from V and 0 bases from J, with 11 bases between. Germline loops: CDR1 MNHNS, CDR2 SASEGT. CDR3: CASSDVSYMNTEAFF. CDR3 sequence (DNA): TGTGCCAGCAGTGACGTTAGTTACATGAACACTGAAGCTTTCTTT.

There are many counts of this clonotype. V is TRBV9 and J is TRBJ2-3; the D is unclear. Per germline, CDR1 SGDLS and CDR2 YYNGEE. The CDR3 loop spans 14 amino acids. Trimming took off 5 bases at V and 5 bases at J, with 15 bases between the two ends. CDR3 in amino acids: CASRRDLRLDTQYF. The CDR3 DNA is TGTGCCAGCAGACGCGACCTGCGCTTAGATACGCAGTATTTT. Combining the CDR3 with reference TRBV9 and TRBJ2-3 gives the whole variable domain DSGVTQTPKHLITATGQRVTLRCSPRSGDLSVYWYQQSLDQGLQFLIQYYNGEERAKGNILERFSAQQFPDLHSELNLSSLELGDSALYFCASRRDLRLDTQYFGPGTRLTVL.

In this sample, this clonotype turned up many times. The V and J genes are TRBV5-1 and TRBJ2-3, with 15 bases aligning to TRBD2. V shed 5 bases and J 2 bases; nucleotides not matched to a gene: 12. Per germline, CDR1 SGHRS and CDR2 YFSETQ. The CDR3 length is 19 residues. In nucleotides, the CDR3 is TGCGCCAGCAGTAAGATACCGGGACTAGCGGGGGGATTCACAGATACGCAGTATTTT. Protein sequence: CASSKIPGLAGGFTDTQYF.

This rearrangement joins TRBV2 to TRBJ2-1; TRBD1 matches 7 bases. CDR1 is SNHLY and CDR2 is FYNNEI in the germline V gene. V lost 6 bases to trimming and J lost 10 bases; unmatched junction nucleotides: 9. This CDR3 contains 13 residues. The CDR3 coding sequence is TGTGCCAGCAGCCTCACAGGGGTGGGAGAGCAGTTCTTC. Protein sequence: CASSLTGVGEQFF.

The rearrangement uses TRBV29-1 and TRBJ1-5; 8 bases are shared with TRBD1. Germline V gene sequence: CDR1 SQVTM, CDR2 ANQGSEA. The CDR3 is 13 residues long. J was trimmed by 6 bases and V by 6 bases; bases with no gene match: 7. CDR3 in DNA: TGCAGCGTGTGGTCAGGGGGCTCTCAGCCCCAGCATTTT. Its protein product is CSVWSGGSQPQHF.

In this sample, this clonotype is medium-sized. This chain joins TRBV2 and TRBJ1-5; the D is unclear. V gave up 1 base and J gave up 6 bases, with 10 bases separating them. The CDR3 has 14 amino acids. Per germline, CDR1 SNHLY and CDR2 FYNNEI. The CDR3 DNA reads TGTGCCAGCAGTGAAGGATGGTTAGTTCAGCCCCAGCATTTT. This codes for CASSEGWLVQPQHF.

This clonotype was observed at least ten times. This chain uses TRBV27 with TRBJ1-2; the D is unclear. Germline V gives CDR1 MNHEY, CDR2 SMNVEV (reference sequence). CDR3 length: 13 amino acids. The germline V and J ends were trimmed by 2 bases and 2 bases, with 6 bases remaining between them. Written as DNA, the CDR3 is TGTGCCAGCAGTTTAAAGTTGAACTATGGCTACACCTTC. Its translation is CASSLKLNYGYTF.

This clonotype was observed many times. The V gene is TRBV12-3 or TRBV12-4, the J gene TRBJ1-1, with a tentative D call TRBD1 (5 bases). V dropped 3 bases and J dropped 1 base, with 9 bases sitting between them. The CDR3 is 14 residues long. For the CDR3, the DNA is TGTGCCAGCAGTTTCCGGGGCGCGAACACTGAAGCTTTCTTT. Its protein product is CASSFRGANTEAFF.

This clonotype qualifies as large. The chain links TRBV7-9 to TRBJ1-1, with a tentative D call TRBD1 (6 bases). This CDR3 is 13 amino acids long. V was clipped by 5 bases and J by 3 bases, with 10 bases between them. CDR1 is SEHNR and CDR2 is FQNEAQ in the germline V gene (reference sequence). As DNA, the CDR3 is TGTGCCAGCAGCGAGGGGGGATACACTGAAGCTTTCTTT. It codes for CASSEGGYTEAFF.

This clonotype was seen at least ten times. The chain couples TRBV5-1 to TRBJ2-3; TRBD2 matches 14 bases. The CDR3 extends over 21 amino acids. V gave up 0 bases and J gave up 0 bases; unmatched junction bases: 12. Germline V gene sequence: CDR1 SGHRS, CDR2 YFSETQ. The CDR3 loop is CASSLGLPGLAGATSTDTQYF. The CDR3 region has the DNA TGCGCCAGCAGCTTGGGACTACCGGGACTAGCGGGGGCAACAAGCACAGATACGCAGTATTTT. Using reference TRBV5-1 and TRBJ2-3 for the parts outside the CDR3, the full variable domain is KAGVTQTPRYLIKTRGQQVTLSCSPISGHRSVSWYQQTPGQGLQFLFEYFSETQRNKGNFPGRFSGRQFSNSRSEMNVSTLELGDSALYLCASSLGLPGLAGATSTDTQYFGPGTRLTVL.

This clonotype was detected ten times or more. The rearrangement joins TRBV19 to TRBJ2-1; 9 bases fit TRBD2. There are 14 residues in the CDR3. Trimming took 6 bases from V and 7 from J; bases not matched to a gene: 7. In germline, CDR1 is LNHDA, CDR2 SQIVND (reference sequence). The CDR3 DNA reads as TGTGCCAGTAGCGCGGGGGGGCAGACGAATGAGCAGTTCTTC. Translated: CASSAGGQTNEQFF.

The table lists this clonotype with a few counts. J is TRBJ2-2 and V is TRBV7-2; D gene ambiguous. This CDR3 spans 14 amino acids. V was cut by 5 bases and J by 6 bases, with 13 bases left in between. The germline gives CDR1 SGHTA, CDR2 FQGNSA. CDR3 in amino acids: CASSPPRPAGELFF. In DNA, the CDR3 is TGTGCCAGCAGCCCTCCACGGCCCGCCGGGGAGCTGTTTTTT. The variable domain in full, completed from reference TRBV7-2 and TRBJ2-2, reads GAGVSQSPSNKVTEKGKDVELRCDPISGHTALYWYRQSLGQGLEFLIYFQGNSAPDKSGLPSDRFSAERTGGSVSTLTIQRTQQEDSAVYLCASSPPRPAGELFFGEGSRLTVL.

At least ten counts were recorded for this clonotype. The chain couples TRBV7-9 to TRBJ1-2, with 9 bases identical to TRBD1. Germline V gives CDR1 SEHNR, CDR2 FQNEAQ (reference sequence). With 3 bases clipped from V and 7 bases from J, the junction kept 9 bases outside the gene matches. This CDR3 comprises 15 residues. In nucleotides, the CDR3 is TGTGCCAGCAGCTTTCGGGACAGGGAAGGAGGTGGCTACACCTTC. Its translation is CASSFRDREGGGYTF. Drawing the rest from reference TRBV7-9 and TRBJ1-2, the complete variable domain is DTGVSQNPRHKITKRGQNVTFRCDPISEHNRLYWYRQTLGQGPEFLTYFQNEAQLEKSRLLSDRFSAERPKGSFSTLEIQRTEQGDSAMYLCASSFRDREGGGYTFGSGTRLTVV.

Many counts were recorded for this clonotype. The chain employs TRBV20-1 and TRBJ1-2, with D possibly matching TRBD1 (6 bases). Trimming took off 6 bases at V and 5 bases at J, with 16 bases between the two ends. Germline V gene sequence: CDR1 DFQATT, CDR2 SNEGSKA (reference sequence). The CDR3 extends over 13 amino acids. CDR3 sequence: CSATTGPGYGYTF. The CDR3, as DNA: TGCAGTGCAACGACAGGCCCCGGGTATGGCTACACCTTC.

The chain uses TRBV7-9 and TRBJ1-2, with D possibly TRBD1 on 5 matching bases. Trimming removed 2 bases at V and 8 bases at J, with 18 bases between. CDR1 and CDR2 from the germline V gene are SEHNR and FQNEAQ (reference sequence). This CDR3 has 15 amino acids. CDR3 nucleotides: TGTGCCAGCAGCTTACGGCAGGGAGGGTGGAAAGGCTACACCTTC. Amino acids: CASSLRQGGWKGYTF.

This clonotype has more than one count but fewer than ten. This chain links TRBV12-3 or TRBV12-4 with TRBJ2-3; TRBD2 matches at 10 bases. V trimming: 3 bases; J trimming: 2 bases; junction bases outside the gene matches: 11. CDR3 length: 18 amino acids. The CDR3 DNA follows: TGTGCCAGCAGTTTCCCCCCGGCTAGCGGGGGATCCACAGATACGCAGTATTTT. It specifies CASSFPPASGGSTDTQYF.

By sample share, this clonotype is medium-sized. The CDR3 here is CSARPNGGDEQYF. As DNA, the CDR3 is TGCAGTGCTAGACCCAACGGGGGAGACGAGCAGTACTTC. The chain links TRBV20-1 to TRBJ2-7; D might be TRBD2 (6 bases). Trimming removed 2 bases at V and 5 bases at J, with 13 bases between. CDR3 size: 13 residues. Germline CDR1 is DFQATT and CDR2 is SNEGSKA (reference sequence).

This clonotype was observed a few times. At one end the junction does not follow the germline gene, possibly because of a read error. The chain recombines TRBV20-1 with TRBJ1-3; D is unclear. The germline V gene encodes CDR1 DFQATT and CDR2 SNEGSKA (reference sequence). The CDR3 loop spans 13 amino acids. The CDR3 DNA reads TGCAGTGCTTTAACAGACTCTGTAAACACCATATATTTT. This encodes CSALTDSVNTIYF.

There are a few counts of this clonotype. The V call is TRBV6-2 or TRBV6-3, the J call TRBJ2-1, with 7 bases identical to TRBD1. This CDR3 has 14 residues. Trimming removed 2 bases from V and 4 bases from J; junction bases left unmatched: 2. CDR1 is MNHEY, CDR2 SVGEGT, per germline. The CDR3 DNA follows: TGTGCCAGCAGTTACCCCAGGGGGTACAATGAGCAGTTCTTC. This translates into CASSYPRGYNEQFF.

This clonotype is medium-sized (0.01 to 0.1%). In nucleotides, the CDR3 is TGTGCCAGCAGTCATATTAGCGGAACCAACTCCTACGAGCAGTACTTC. It specifies CASSHISGTNSYEQYF. The chain couples TRBV12-3 or TRBV12-4 to TRBJ2-7, with TRBD2 as a possible D gene (6 bases). The CDR3 extends over 16 amino acids. V dropped 5 bases and J dropped 0 bases, with 17 bases sitting between them.

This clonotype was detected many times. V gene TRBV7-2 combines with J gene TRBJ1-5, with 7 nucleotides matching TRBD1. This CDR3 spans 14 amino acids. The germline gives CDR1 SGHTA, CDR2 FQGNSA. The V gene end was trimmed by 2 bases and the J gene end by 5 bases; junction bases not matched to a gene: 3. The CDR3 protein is CASSLRQGDQPQHF. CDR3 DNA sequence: TGTGCCAGCAGCTTACGACAGGGCGATCAGCCCCAGCATTTT. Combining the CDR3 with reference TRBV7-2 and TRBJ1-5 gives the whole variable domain GAGVSQSPSNKVTEKGKDVELRCDPISGHTALYWYRQSLGQGLEFLIYFQGNSAPDKSGLPSDRFSAERTGGSVSTLTIQRTQQEDSAVYLCASSLRQGDQPQHFGDGTRLSIL.

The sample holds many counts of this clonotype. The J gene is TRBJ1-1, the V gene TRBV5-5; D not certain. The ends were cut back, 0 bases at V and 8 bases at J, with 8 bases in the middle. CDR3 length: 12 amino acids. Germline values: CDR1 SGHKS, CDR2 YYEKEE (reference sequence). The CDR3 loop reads CASSLGPMEAFF. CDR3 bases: TGTGCCAGCAGCTTGGGGCCGATGGAAGCTTTCTTT.

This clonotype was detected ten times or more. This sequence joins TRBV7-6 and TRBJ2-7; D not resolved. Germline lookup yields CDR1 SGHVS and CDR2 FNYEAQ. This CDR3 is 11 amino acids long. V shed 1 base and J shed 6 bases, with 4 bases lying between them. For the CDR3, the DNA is TGTGCCAGCAGCTTAGGGCGCGAGCAGTACTTC. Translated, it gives CASSLGREQYF.

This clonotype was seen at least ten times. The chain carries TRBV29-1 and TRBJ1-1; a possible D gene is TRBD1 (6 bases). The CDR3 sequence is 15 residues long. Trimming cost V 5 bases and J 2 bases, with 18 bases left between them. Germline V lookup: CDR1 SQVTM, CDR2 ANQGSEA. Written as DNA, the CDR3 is TGCAGCGTTCTACCCCCGGGACACGAAAACACTGAAGCTTTCTTT. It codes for CSVLPPGHENTEAFF.

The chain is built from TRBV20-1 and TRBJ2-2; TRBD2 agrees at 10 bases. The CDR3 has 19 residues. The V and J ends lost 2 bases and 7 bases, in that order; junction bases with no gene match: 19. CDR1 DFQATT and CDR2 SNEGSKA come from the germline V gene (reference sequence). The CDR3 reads CSARRRTGPAGGPDGELFF. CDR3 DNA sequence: TGCAGTGCTAGACGTCGAACCGGACCAGCGGGGGGGCCGGACGGGGAGCTGTTTTTT.

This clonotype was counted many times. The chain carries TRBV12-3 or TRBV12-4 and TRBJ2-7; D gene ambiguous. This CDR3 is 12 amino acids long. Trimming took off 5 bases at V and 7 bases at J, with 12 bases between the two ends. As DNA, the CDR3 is TGTGCCAGCAGTCCGACGTCCCGAGAGCAGTACTTC. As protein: CASSPTSREQYF.

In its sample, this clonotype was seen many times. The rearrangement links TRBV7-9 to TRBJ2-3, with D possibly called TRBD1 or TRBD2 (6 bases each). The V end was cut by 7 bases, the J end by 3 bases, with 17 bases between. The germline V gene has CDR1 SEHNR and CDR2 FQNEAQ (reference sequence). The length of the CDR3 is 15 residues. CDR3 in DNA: TGTGCCAGCATCCTCTGGGGGGCAGGGACAGATACGCAGTATTTT. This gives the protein CASILWGAGTDTQYF.

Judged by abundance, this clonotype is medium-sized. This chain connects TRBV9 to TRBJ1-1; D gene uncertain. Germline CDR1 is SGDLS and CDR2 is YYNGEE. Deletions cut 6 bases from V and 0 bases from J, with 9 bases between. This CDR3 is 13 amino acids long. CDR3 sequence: CASTLDLNTEAFF. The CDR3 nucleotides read TGTGCCAGCACCCTCGACCTGAACACTGAAGCTTTCTTT.

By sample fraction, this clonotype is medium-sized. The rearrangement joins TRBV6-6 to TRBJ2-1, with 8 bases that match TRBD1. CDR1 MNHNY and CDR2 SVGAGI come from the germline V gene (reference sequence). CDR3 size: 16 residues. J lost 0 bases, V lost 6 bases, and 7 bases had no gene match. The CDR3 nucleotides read TGTGCCAGCAGGGACAGGGATAAGGGCTCCTACAATGAGCAGTTCTTC. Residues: CASRDRDKGSYNEQFF.